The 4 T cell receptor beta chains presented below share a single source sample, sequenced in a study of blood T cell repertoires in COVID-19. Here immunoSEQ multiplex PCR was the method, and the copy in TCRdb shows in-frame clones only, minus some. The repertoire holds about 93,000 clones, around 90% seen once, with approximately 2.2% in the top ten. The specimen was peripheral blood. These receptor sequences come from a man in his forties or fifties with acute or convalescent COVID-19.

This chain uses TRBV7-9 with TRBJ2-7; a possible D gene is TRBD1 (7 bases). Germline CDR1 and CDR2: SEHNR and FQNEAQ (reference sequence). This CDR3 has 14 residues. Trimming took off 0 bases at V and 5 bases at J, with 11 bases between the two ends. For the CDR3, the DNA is TGTGCCAGCAGCTTAGCAGGAGGGGGCCACGAGCAGTACTTC. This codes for CASSLAGGGHEQYF.

This CDR3 is CASSLYGTSRTGELFF. The CDR3 DNA sequence: TGTGCCAGCAGCTTATACGGGACTAGCAGGACCGGGGAGCTGTTTTTT. This chain connects TRBV7-3 to TRBJ2-2, with 9 bases lining up with TRBD2. The CDR3 is 16 amino acids. With V trimmed by 2 bases and J by 5 bases, 6 bases remained unmatched. Germline CDR1 and CDR2: SGHTA and FQGTGA.

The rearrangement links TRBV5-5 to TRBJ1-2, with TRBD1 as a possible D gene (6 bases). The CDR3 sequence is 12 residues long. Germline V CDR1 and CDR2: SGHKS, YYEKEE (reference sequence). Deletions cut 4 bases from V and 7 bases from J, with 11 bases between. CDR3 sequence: CASSVQGFGYTF. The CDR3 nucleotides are TGTGCCAGCAGCGTACAGGGCTTTGGCTACACCTTC.

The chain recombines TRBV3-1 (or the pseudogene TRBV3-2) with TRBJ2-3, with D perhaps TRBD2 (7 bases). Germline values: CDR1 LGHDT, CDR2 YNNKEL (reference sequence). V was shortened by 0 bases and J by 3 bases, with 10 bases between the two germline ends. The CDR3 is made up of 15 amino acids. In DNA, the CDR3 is TGTGCCAGCAGCCAAGACAGGGGAGGGACAGATACGCAGTATTTT. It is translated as CASSQDRGGTDTQYF.